This TCR beta chain was identified during a study of breast tumors, draining lymph nodes, adjacent tissues. Study-level findings and limits: Tumor repertoires ranked between lymph nodes and nontumor tissue in diversity, with V and J gene preferences. Tumor and nontumor repertoires were significantly more similar in luminal-like than in basal-like breast cancer. The lymph node origin of tumor T cells was framed as consistent with a hypothesis, not demonstrated. Most tumor T cells seemingly derive from lymph node, then expand in tumor.

In TCRdb, the multiplex PCR reads were re-called with MiXCR into one record per CDR3 protein. The repertoire holds 250,000 or so distinct CDR3 sequences, with more than 30% as singletons. About this clonotype itself: Its antigen is still unknown.

With V trimmed by 0 bases and J by 5 bases, 11 bases remained unmatched. The germline V gene encodes CDR1 SGDLS and CDR2 YYNGEE. The CDR3 is 17 amino acids. The lymph nodes were axillary draining lymph nodes from breast cancer patients. The receptor comes from a female donor with breast cancer. Some clones in this sample may be carry-over from other donors' samples. Input material: axillary lymph node tissue. The chain combines TRBV9 with TRBJ1-2, with 9 positions matching TRBD1. CDR3 protein: CASSVGTGANTIYGYTF. CDR3 coding DNA: TGTGCCAGCAGCGTAGGGACAGGGGCAAACACCATATATGGCTACACCTTC.